The sequence of this T cell receptor beta chain was determined in a study of vaccination and CD4 T cells after COVID-19. This clonotype turned up a few times. Its antigen is unknown. Treatment in this sample: approximately 9-day PBMC culture with coronavirus spike peptide pools or control peptides (ViraFEST assay). Harvesting of the unexposed donor's CD4+ T cells predated the COVID-19 pandemic (2011-2018). Cultured CD4+ T cells had their DNA profiled by the Oncomine TCR Beta short-read assay. TCRdb called the PCR reads again in MiXCR, with one record for every CDR3 protein. The table lists approximately 8,800 distinct CDR3 sequences, 30% to 40% of them singletons, with about 20% in the top ten. In germline, CDR1 is ENHRY, CDR2 SYGVKD. The CDR3 runs to 11 residues. With 8 bases removed from V and 10 bases from J, the gap between germline ends came to 14 bases.

This sequence was found in a human donor in good health. The sequenced material came from CD4+ T cells from blood, cultured in vitro. V gene TRBV10-3 combines with J gene TRBJ1-1, with D maybe TRBD1 (6 bases). CDR3 region: CAIRTEQTAFF. CDR3 sequence (DNA): TGTGCCATCCGGACAGAACAAACAGCTTTCTTT.